The rows below give T cell receptor beta chains drawn from one sample of a study of shared clonotypes between healthy human individuals. Clones were read by immunoSEQ multiplex PCR, and TCRdb kept only the in-frame ones, dropping some. The sample contains 1.6 million or so clones, approximately 98.5% of which appear only once. Input material: naive CD4+ T cells sorted from blood. These receptors came from a man aged 30-40 years in good health. The CDR3 runs from the conserved cysteine through the conserved F or W. A D gene is named only where the DNA matches it firmly. Only part of the rows carry a size: once, few, many, or a class if the clone is expanded.

TRBV7-5	-	TRBJ2-3	-	TGTGCCAGAAGCTTAACGCCCGGGACTAGCCGCACAGATACGCAGTATTTT	CARSLTPGTSRTDTQYF
TRBV7-9	-	TRBJ2-2	once	TGTGCCAGCAACCCACAGGAGGACTCGAACACCGGGGAGCTGTTTTTT	CASNPQEDSNTGELFF
TRBV25-1	-	TRBJ1-1	-	TGTGCCAGCATAGGTCTTTGGGGCACTGAAGCTTTCTTT	CASIGLWGTEAFF
TRBV10-2	-	TRBJ1-1	once	TGCGCCAGCACGACCCCTACAGCGTACACTGAAGCTTTCTTT	CASTTPTAYTEAFF
TRBV18	-	TRBJ2-7	-	TGTGCCAGCTCACCACGACAGTTGCCCTACGAGCAGTACTTC	CASSPRQLPYEQYF
TRBV5-5	-	TRBJ2-1	-	TGTGCCAGCAGCATGACTAACCCCTCCTACAATGAGCAGTTCTTC	CASSMTNPSYNEQFF
TRBV2	-	TRBJ2-7	-	TGTGCCAGCACACTTTCGGATGGCTGGTACGAGCAGTACTTC	CASTLSDGWYEQYF
TRBV9	-	TRBJ2-7	-	TGTGCCAGCAGCTACGGGGGCTCCTACGAGCAGTACTTC	CASSYGGSYEQYF
TRBV9	-	TRBJ2-3	-	-	CASSSGQGTTDTQYF
TRBV9	TRBD2	TRBJ2-2	-	TGTGCCAGCAGCGTACGACCGGTTAGCGGGAGGGGTACCGGGGAGCTGTTTTTT	CASSVRPVSGRGTGELFF
TRBV10-2	-	TRBJ2-7	-	TGCGCCACCAGGATACAGGGAGGCTACGAGCAGTACTTC	CATRIQGGYEQYF
TRBV5-5	TRBD2	TRBJ2-1	-	TGTGCCAGCAGCCGATTCTCCGGGACTAGCGGGAGAGGGGAGCAGTTCTTC	CASSRFSGTSGRGEQFF
TRBV4-1	-	TRBJ1-5	-	TGCGCCAGCAGCCAAGATTGGGCCAGGCCCGCTCGTCAAGATTATAGCAATCAGCCCCAGCATTTT	CASSQDWARPARQDYSNQPQHF
TRBV7-3	TRBD2	TRBJ2-1	once	TGTGCCAGCAGCCGGGACTATAACAATGAGCAGTTCTTC	CASSRDYNNEQFF
TRBV11-2	-	TRBJ1-1	-	TGTGCCAGCAGCTTAGATAACCTAGGCGCTTTCTTT	CASSLDNLGAFF
TRBV29-1	-	TRBJ2-2	-	TGCAGCGTTGGAAATTCCGGGGAGCTGTTTTTT	CSVGNSGELFF
TRBV29-1	-	TRBJ2-5	-	TGCAGCGTGGGCCTCGTCCAAGAGACCCAGTACTTC	CSVGLVQETQYF
TRBV27	TRBD1	TRBJ1-2	-	TGTGCCAGCAGTCTTAAGAGGACAGGGCCCGACTATGGCTACACCTTC	CASSLKRTGPDYGYTF
TRBV19	-	TRBJ1-5	-	TGTGCCAGTAGTTTATTCCCGGACCGGGGCAATCAGCCCCAGCATTTT	CASSLFPDRGNQPQHF
TRBV28	-	TRBJ2-1	-	TGTGCCAGCAGCCCTCGGGAGAAACCATACAATGAGCAGTTCTTC	CASSPREKPYNEQFF
TRBV29-1	-	TRBJ2-5	-	TGCAGCGCCAACCGGGGTATCGGAGAGACCCAGTACTTC	CSANRGIGETQYF
TRBV12-2	-	TRBJ2-5	-	TGTGCACCCTCGGCTTCTAACAGGGCTGGGGTAGAGACCCAGTACTTC	CAPSASNRAGVETQYF
TRBV7-3	-	TRBJ2-5	-	TGTGCCAGCAGCCCCCGACTCCTTTTGGGGACCCAGTACTTC	CASSPRLLLGTQYF
TRBV7-9	-	TRBJ1-5	-	TGTGCCAGCAGTTACGGAGAGTATCAGCCCCAGCATTTT	CASSYGEYQPQHF
TRBV5-1	TRBD1	TRBJ2-1	-	TGCGCCAGCAGCTCTGGACAGGGACAATACAATGAGCAGTTCTTC	CASSSGQGQYNEQFF
TRBV28	TRBD2	TRBJ2-1	-	TGTGCCAGCAGTCACCTCCGGGAGGAATACAATGAGCAGTTCTTC	CASSHLREEYNEQFF